This TCR beta chain originates from a study of patients and donors after allogeneic stem cell transplantation. The CDR3 has 11 residues. V lost 9 bases and J lost 11, with 16 bases in between. CDR1 is MDHEN, CDR2 SYDVKM, per germline. One entry per CDR3 protein, called by TCRdb with MiXCR from the RT-PCR reads. The sample includes about 110,000 distinct CDR3 sequences, roughly 35% of them seen just once. The chain uses TRBV28 and TRBJ1-1; D is unresolved. The sequencing input was blood, either unsorted or a sorted T cell fraction (not recorded which). This TCR was sampled from a human donor who was either an allogeneic HSCT recipient or a stem cell or donor lymphocyte infusion donor (not recorded which). It is not recorded whose cells these are; they may come from a transplant donor. CDR3: CASTRTRVAFF. CDR3 sequence (DNA): TGTGCCAGTACCCGGACGAGGGTGGCTTTCTTT.